This entry describes one TCR beta chain. The sample belongs to a study of cytomegalovirus exposure and HLA in healthy donors. Primers included in the PCR were 60 Vbeta and 13 Jbeta primers. TCRdb's table, derived via immunoSEQ multiplex PCR, lists solely in-frame clones and lacks some. This sample has under 250,000 clones, with almost 80% found just once. This TCR was sampled from a male donor in good health and CMV-seronegative. Sequencing used PBMCs.

CDR3 sequence (DNA): TGTGCCAGCAGCTTAAACTACGAGCAGTACTTC. This translates into CASSLNYEQYF. V is TRBV7-2 and J is TRBJ2-5; D is uncertain. The J call may be wrong; the DNA end is better matched by TRBJ2-7. CDR1 and CDR2 from the germline V gene are SGHTA and FQGNSA. The CDR3 is 11 residues long.